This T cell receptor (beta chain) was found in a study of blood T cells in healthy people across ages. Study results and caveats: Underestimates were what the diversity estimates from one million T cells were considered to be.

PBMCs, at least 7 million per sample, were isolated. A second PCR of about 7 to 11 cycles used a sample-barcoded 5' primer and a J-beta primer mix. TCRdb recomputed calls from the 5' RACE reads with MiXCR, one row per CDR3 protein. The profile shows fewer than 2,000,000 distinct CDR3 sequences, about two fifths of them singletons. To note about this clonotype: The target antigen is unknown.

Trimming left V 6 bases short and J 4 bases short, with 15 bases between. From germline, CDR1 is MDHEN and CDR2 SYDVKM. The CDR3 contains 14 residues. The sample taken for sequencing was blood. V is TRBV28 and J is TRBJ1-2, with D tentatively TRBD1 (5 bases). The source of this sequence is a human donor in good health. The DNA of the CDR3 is TGTGCCAGCAGCCCTACCTCGACAGCCTATGGCTACACCTTC. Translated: CASSPTSTAYGYTF.